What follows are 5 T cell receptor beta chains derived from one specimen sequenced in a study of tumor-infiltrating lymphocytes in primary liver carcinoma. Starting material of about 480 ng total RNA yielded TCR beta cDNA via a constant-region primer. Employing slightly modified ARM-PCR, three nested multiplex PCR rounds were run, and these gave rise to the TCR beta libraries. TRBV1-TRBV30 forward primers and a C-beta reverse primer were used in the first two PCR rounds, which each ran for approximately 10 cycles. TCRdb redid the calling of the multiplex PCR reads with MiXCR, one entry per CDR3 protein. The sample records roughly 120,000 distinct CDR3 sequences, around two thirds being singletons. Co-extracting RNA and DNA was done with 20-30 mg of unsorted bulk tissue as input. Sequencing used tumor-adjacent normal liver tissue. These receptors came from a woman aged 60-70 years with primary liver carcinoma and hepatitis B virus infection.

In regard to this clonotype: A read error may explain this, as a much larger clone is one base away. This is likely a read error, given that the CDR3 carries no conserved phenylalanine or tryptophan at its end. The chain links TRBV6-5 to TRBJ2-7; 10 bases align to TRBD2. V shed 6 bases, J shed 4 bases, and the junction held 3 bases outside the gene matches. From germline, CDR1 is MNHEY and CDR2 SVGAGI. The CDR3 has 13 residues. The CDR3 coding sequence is TGTGCCAGCAGACTAGCGGGAAGATACGAGCAGTACATC. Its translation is CASRLAGRYEQYI.

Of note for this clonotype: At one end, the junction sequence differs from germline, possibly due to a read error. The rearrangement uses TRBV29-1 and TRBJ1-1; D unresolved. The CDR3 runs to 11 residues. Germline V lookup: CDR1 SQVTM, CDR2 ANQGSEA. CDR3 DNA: TGCAGCGTTGGTAAAGATACTGAAACTTTCTTT. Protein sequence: CSVGKDTETFF.

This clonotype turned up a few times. In DNA form, the CDR3 reads TGTGCCATCAGTGAGGAGCCAGGGGGCGCGGGCACTGAAGCTTTCTTT. Its translation is CAISEEPGGAGTEAFF. This chain links TRBV10-3 with TRBJ1-1; 8 positions agree with TRBD1. The CDR3 sequence is 16 residues long. Germline-derived CDR1 and CDR2 are ENHRY and SYGVKD. J was trimmed by 4 bases and V by 2 bases; bases with no gene match: 9.

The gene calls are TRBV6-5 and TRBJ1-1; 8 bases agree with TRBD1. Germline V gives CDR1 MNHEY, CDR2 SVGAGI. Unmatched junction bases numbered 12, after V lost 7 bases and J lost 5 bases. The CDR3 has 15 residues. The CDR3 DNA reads TGTGCCAGCATGCCCAGGGGGCAGAAGAATACTGAAGCTTTCTTT. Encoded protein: CASMPRGQKNTEAFF.

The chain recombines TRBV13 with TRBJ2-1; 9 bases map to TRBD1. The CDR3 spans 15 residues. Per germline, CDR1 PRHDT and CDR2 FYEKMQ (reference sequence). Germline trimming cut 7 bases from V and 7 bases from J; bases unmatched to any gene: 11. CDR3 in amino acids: CASTSGQGPWNEQFF. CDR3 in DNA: TGTGCCAGCACCTCGGGACAGGGACCGTGGAATGAGCAGTTCTTC.